This is a list of T cell receptor beta chains from one sample in a study of post-analysis software for immune sequencing data. A single record per CDR3 protein comes from TCRdb applying MiXCR to the PCR reads. The sample shows 350,000 to 500,000 distinct CDR3 sequences, approximately 39% of them seen only once. The sequenced sample consisted of blood. The receptors here all came from a girl aged 2 to 10 with multiple sclerosis. CDR3s include the opening cysteine and the closing phenylalanine or tryptophan. The D gene is left open where the match is weak. Clone size appears in some rows only: once, few, many, or a class for an expanded clone.

>NA|TRBJ2-3|TRBD2|TRBV5-1
TGCGCCAGCAGCTTGGTTTCGGGCAACGGGGGGGATACGCAGTATTTT
CASSLVSGNGGDTQYF
>NA|TRBJ2-2|NA|TRBV20-1
TGCAGTGCTAGACCCGGGACGAGCCCCGGGGAGCTGTTTTTT
CSARPGTSPGELFF
>NA|TRBJ1-5|TRBD1|TRBV6-4
TGTGCCAGCTCGTCGACCGGGACAGGGGGACAGGATCGTTATAGCAATCAGCCCCAGCATTTT
CASSSTGTGGQDRYSNQPQHF
>NA|TRBJ2-1|NA|TRBV12-3/TRBV12-4
TGTGCCGGCAGCATAGTAGAGCAGTTCTTC
CAGSIVEQFF
>NA|TRBJ2-5|NA|TRBV9
TGTGCCAGCAGCCCGGACCCCGGGAGAAAAGAGACCCAGTACTTC
CASSPDPGRKETQYF
>few|TRBJ1-6|NA|TRBV5-1
TGCGCCAGCAGCTTAGGTCAGGGAAGAGAATCACCCCTCCACTTT
CASSLGQGRESPLHF
>NA|TRBJ1-6|NA|TRBV15
TGTGCCACCAGCAGAGATCTAACAGGGACCAATTCACCCCTCCACTTT
CATSRDLTGTNSPLHF
>few|TRBJ2-5|TRBD1|TRBV7-6
TGTGCCAGCAGCTGGCGAGGCGGGACAGGTGCCTTCAAAGAGACCCAGTACTTC
CASSWRGGTGAFKETQYF
>NA|TRBJ2-7|TRBD1|TRBV20-1
TGCAGTGCTAGCGCGACAGGGATCGGGTCCTACGAGCAGTACTTC
CSASATGIGSYEQYF
>NA|TRBJ2-1|TRBD1|TRBV5-1
TGCGCCAGCAGCTACGGACAGGGGTCCTACAATGAGCAGTTCTTC
CASSYGQGSYNEQFF
>NA|TRBJ2-1|NA|TRBV29-1
TGCAGCGCTGAGACAGTTTCCTACAATGAGCAGTTCTTC
CSAETVSYNEQFF
>few|TRBJ2-1|NA|TRBV24-1
TGTGCCACCAGTGATTTGGCTAAGTCGAACCGTCACAATGAGCAGTTCTTC
CATSDLAKSNRHNEQFF
>NA|TRBJ2-3|TRBD2|TRBV15
TGTGCCACCAGCAGACACATGCGGGAGGCCACTACGCAGTATTTT
CATSRHMREATTQYF